This entry lists 17 T cell receptor beta chains sequenced from one sample in a study of somatic mutations in cytotoxic T cells in rheumatoid arthritis. Assay: immunoSEQ multiplex PCR; the TCRdb copy retains only in-frame clones and omits some. This sample yields 20,000 to 25,000 clones, of which about 77% are seen a single time; about 11% belongs to the top ten. The sequenced sample consisted of CD8+ T cells sorted from blood. These receptors were taken from an adult with rheumatoid arthritis.

The J gene is TRBJ2-4, the V gene TRBV27; TRBD2 matches 9 bases. Per germline, CDR1 MNHEY and CDR2 SMNVEV (reference sequence). The CDR3 covers 19 residues. The junction had 9 bases not matched to a gene; V was cut back by 0 bases and J by 0 bases. The CDR3 region has the DNA TGTGCCAGCAGTTTATCAGGGCTAGCGGGGTCACTAGCCAAAAACATTCAGTACTTC. This sequence encodes CASSLSGLAGSLAKNIQYF.

This chain connects TRBV4-2 to TRBJ2-1; 7 positions match TRBD2. Trimming cost V 1 base and J 4 bases; bases outside gene matches: 4. The CDR3 has 15 amino acids. Germline assignment: CDR1 LGHNA and CDR2 YNFKEQ. The CDR3 nucleotides are TGTGCCAGCAGCCAAGGCGGGAGATCTTACAATGAGCAGTTCTTC. The encoded protein is CASSQGGRSYNEQFF.

This CDR3 reads CASSSPGTRGIEQFF. CDR3 in DNA: TGTGCCAGCAGTTCCCCCGGGACTAGAGGTATTGAGCAGTTCTTC. The chain recombines TRBV6-6 with TRBJ2-1, with TRBD2 matching over 8 bases. The germline V gene has CDR1 MNHNY and CDR2 SVGAGI (reference sequence). The CDR3 loop spans 15 amino acids. V trimming: 4 bases; J trimming: 9 bases; junction bases outside the gene matches: 11.

This clone turned up a few times. The rearrangement links TRBV19 to TRBJ1-1, with D unclear. V was pared by 1 base and J by 0 bases, with 3 bases between. Germline V gene data show CDR1 as LNHDA and CDR2 as SQIVND (reference sequence). The CDR3 runs 13 residues. The CDR3: CASSIVVNTEAFF. DNA of the CDR3: TGTGCCAGTAGTATAGTAGTGAACACTGAAGCTTTCTTT.

The chain links TRBV9 to TRBJ2-7; TRBD2 aligns across 10 bases. V lost 4 bases to trimming and J lost 5 bases; unmatched junction nucleotides: 15. Germline CDR1 and CDR2: SGDLS and YYNGEE. This CDR3 spans 17 amino acids. In nucleotides, the CDR3 is TGTGCCAGCAGCCCGGCGCCTAGCGGGAGTAATCCCCACGAGCAGTACTTC. This codes for CASSPAPSGSNPHEQYF. Filled out from reference TRBV9 and TRBJ2-7, the complete variable domain reads DSGVTQTPKHLITATGQRVTLRCSPRSGDLSVYWYQQSLDQGLQFLIQYYNGEERAKGNILERFSAQQFPDLHSELNLSSLELGDSALYFCASSPAPSGSNPHEQYFGPGTRLTVT.

The gene calls are TRBV19 and TRBJ2-2; the D is unclear. CDR1 LNHDA and CDR2 SQIVND come from the germline V gene (reference sequence). The CDR3 is made up of 17 amino acids. Trimming removed 5 bases at V and 5 bases at J, with 21 bases between. Here the CDR3 DNA reads TGTGCCAGTAGTGTCACGATTACCATGGCGGCTACCGGGGAGCTGTTTTTT. It codes for CASSVTITMAATGELFF. Filled out from reference TRBV19 and TRBJ2-2, the complete variable domain reads DGGITQSPKYLFRKEGQNVTLSCEQNLNHDAMYWYRQDPGQGLRLIYYSQIVNDFQKGDIAEGYSVSREKKESFPLTVTSAQKNPTAFYLCASSVTITMAATGELFFGEGSRLTVL.

This chain uses TRBV7-8 with TRBJ2-7; 10 bases fit TRBD2. The CDR3 has 16 residues. Germline trimming cut 6 bases from V and 4 bases from J; bases unmatched to any gene: 12. Germline lookup yields CDR1 SGHVS and CDR2 FQNEAQ. The CDR3 protein is CASSRRSSGSTYEQYF. CDR3 DNA: TGTGCCAGCAGTCGTCGATCTAGCGGGAGTACTTACGAGCAGTACTTC. The variable domain in full, completed from reference TRBV7-8 and TRBJ2-7, reads GAGVSQSPRYKVAKRGQDVALRCDPISGHVSLFWYQQALGQGPEFLTYFQNEAQLDKSGLPSDRFFAERPEGSVSTLKIQRTQQEDSAVYLCASSRRSSGSTYEQYFGPGTRLTVT.

The chain combines TRBV6-6 with TRBJ1-1; the D gene is possibly TRBD1 (5 bases). The CDR3 is 13 residues long. Germline loops: CDR1 MNHNY, CDR2 SVGAGI (reference sequence). V was trimmed by 6 bases and J by 1 base, leaving 9 bases between them. This CDR3 is CASSPQGNTEAFF. As DNA, the CDR3 is TGTGCCAGCAGCCCCCAGGGGAACACTGAAGCTTTCTTT.

This rearrangement joins TRBV5-6 to TRBJ2-1; D remains unclear. CDR3 length equals 12 residues. The V gene lost 3 bases and the J gene lost 8 bases, with 9 bases spanning the gap. Germline lookup yields CDR1 SGHDT and CDR2 YYEEEE. The CDR3 DNA sequence: TGTGCCAGCAGCTCCCTTGGGGATGAGCAGTTCTTC. Amino acids: CASSSLGDEQFF.

The sample holds a few counts of this clone. The chain links TRBV25-1 to TRBJ1-4; 9 bases line up with TRBD1. The V and J ends lost 5 bases and 4 bases, in that order; junction bases with no gene match: 5. Germline CDR1 is MGHDK and CDR2 is SYGVNS. The CDR3 extends over 15 amino acids. The CDR3 bases are TGTGCCAGCAGTCCGGGGGACAGGGTTAATGAAAAACTGTTTTTT. Translating it yields CASSPGDRVNEKLFF.

CDR3 protein: CASNKRDDYNEQFF. The CDR3 DNA is TGTGCCAGCAACAAACGGGACGACTACAATGAGCAGTTCTTC. The V and J genes are TRBV6-5 and TRBJ2-1; D tentatively fits TRBD1 or TRBD2 (5 bases each). Germline lookup yields CDR1 MNHEY and CDR2 SVGAGI. There are 14 residues in the CDR3. Trimming shortened V by 7 bases and J by 3 bases, and 13 bases separated the two germline ends.

The chain employs TRBV4-2 and TRBJ2-3; D is perhaps TRBD1 (6 bases). This CDR3 is 15 amino acids long. The V gene's germline CDR1 is LGHNA and CDR2 YNFKEQ. V was pared by 0 bases and J by 2 bases, with 9 bases between. CDR3 sequence (DNA): TGTGCCAGCAGCCAAGAGGACAGTACCACAGATACGCAGTATTTT. It yields the protein CASSQEDSTTDTQYF.

The chain is built from TRBV6-6 and TRBJ1-2, with D unclear. The ends were cut back, 0 bases at V and 0 bases at J, with 8 bases in the middle. CDR3 length: 15 residues. Germline assignment: CDR1 MNHNY and CDR2 SVGAGI (reference sequence). CDR3 nucleotides: TGTGCCAGCAGTTACTCGAACGAAGCTAACTATGGCTACACCTTC. Translation: CASSYSNEANYGYTF.

V and J are TRBV19 and TRBJ1-2; no firm D call. Germline loops: CDR1 LNHDA, CDR2 SQIVND (reference sequence). CDR3 length: 13 residues. Trimming cost V 6 bases and J 8 bases, with 16 bases left between them. The CDR3 nucleotides are TGTGCCAGTAGAAACGTCCAAGGACGAGGCTACACCTTC. Translating gives CASRNVQGRGYTF.

The gene calls are TRBV19 and TRBJ2-1; 8 nucleotides align to TRBD2. J was trimmed by 5 bases and V by 1 base; bases with no gene match: 4. This CDR3 is built from 15 residues. Germline CDR1 is LNHDA and CDR2 is SQIVND (reference sequence). The DNA for the CDR3 is TGTGCCAGTAGTATAGGACTAGCGAGTAACAATGAGCAGTTCTTC. It specifies CASSIGLASNNEQFF.

CDR3 region: CASSEGIYNEQFF. CDR3 nucleotide sequence: TGTGCCAGCAGTGAGGGGATTTACAATGAGCAGTTCTTC. This chain joins TRBV25-1 and TRBJ2-1, with D uncertain. The CDR3 covers 13 residues. Germline CDR1 and CDR2: MGHDK and SYGVNS. Trimming left V 3 bases short and J 4 bases short, with 7 bases between.

As concerns this clone: Different DNA sequences within this sample yield the same CDR3. The genes are TRBV19 and TRBJ1-1; TRBD1 is a possible D gene (6 bases). V was trimmed by 3 bases and J by 5 bases, leaving 13 bases between them. The CDR3 consists of 14 residues. In germline, CDR1 is LNHDA, CDR2 SQIVND (reference sequence). CDR3 sequence (DNA): TGTGCCAGTAGTATCGGCAGGGGAGGGACTGAAGCTTTCTTT. Its translation is CASSIGRGGTEAFF.